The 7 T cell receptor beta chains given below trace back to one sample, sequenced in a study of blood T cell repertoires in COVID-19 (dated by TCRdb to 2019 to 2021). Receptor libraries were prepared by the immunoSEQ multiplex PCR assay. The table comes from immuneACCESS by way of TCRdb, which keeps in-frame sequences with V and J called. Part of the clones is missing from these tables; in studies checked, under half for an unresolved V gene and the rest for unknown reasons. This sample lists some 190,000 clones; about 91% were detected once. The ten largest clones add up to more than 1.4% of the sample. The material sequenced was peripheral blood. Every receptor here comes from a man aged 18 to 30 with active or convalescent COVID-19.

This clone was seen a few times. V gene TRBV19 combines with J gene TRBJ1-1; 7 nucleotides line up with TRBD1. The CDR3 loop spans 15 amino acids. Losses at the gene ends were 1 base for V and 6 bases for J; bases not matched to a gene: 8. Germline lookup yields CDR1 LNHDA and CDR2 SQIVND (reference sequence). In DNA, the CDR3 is TGTGCCAGTAGTATAGGGACCCCCGGGACAGCTGAAGCTTTCTTT. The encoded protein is CASSIGTPGTAEAFF. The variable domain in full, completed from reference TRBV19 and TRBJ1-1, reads DGGITQSPKYLFRKEGQNVTLSCEQNLNHDAMYWYRQDPGQGLRLIYYSQIVNDFQKGDIAEGYSVSREKKESFPLTVTSAQKNPTAFYLCASSIGTPGTAEAFFGQGTRLTVV.

DNA for the CDR3: TGTGCCAGCAGCCTCAAGCGCAACTATGGCTACACCTTC. Translation gives CASSLKRNYGYTF. The chain recombines TRBV12-3 or TRBV12-4 with TRBJ1-2; D uncertain. V was pared by 6 bases and J by 2 bases, with 10 bases between. This CDR3 region has 13 residues.

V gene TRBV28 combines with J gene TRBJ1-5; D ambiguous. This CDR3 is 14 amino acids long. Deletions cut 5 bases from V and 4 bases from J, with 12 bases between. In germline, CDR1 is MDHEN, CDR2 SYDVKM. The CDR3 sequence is CASSPLAQNQPQHF. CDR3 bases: TGTGCCAGCAGTCCCCTGGCCCAGAATCAGCCCCAGCATTTT.

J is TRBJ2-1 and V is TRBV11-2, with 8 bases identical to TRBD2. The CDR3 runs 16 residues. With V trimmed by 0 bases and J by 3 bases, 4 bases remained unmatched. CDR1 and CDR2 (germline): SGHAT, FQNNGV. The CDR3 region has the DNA TGTGCCAGCAGCTTAGAGAGCGGGAGCCTCTACAATGAGCAGTTCTTC. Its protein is CASSLESGSLYNEQFF.

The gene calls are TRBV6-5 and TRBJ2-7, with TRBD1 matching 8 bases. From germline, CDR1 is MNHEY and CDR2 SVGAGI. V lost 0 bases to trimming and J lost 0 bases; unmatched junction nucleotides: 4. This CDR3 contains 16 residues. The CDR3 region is CASSYSTGDLSYEQYF. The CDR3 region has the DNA TGTGCCAGCAGTTACTCGACAGGGGACCTCTCCTACGAGCAGTACTTC.

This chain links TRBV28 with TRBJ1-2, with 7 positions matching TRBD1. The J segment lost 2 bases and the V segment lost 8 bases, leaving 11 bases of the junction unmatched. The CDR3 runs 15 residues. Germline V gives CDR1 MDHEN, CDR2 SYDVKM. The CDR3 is CASVAGDRPNYGYTF. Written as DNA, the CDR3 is TGTGCCAGCGTCGCTGGGGACAGACCCAACTATGGCTACACCTTC.

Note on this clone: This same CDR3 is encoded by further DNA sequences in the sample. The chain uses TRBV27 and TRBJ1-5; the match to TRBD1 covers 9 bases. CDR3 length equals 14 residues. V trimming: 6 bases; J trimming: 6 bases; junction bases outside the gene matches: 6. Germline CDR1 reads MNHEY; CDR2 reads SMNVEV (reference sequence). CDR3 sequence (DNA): TGTGCCAGCAGCCCGGACAGGGGAGGTCAGCCCCAGCATTTT. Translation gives CASSPDRGGQPQHF.